This entry lists 28 T cell receptor beta chains sequenced from one sample in a study of shared clonotypes between healthy human individuals. The assay was immunoSEQ multiplex PCR, and TCRdb's table has in-frame clones only and misses some. Altogether around 700,000 clones are present, about 78% being singletons, with the ten largest covering 1.8%. Sequencing was carried out using memory CD4+ T cells sorted from blood. Subset here: CD45RA-negative fraction. The receptors here all came from a woman younger than 45 in good health.

This sequence joins TRBV7-8 and TRBJ2-7; 7 positions match TRBD2. CDR3 length: 13 amino acids. The germline CDR1 and CDR2 sequences are SGHVS and FQNEAQ. The V and J ends lost 6 bases and 11 bases, in that order; junction bases with no gene match: 13. The CDR3 here is CASRPGLAGAEYF. CDR3 coding DNA: TGTGCCAGCAGACCCGGACTTGCGGGAGCAGAGTACTTC.

The V and J genes are TRBV7-2 and TRBJ2-1, with D possibly TRBD2 on 5 matching bases. V lost 5 bases to trimming and J lost 3 bases, with 17 bases between them. The CDR3 totals 16 residues. Germline loops: CDR1 SGHTA, CDR2 FQGNSA. CDR3 amino acids: CASSRRSSGYYNEQFF. The CDR3 DNA reads as TGTGCCAGCAGCCGCAGGTCGTCGGGGTACTACAATGAGCAGTTCTTC.

This clone has just a few counts. Sequence at one end of the junction differs from germline and may be a read error. This chain joins TRBV7-9 and TRBJ2-7; 14 bases are a match to TRBD2. The germline V gene has CDR1 SEHNR and CDR2 FQNEAQ (reference sequence). The CDR3 is made up of 12 amino acids. The CDR3 loop reads CASSLTSGRAHF. The CDR3 nucleotides are TGTGCCAGCAGCTTGACTAGCGGGAGGGCCCACTTC.

The genes are TRBV6-5 and TRBJ2-1; 7 nucleotides match TRBD2. J lost 13 bases, V lost 5 bases, and 8 bases had no gene match. Germline V gene lookup returns CDR1 MNHEY and CDR2 SVGAGI. The CDR3 runs to 12 residues. CDR3 in DNA: TGTGCCAGCAGTGACCAGCGGGATGCTCAGTTCTTC. Amino acid sequence: CASSDQRDAQFF.

This clone was seen a handful of times. The rearrangement joins TRBV6-1 to TRBJ2-3, with 8 nucleotides matching TRBD2. Germline V lookup: CDR1 MNHNS, CDR2 SASEGT. The J segment lost 4 bases and the V segment lost 2 bases, leaving 5 bases of the junction unmatched. The CDR3 is made up of 15 amino acids. CDR3 sequence (DNA): TGTGCCAGCAGTGAATCGGGGGGGCTGGCAGATACGCAGTATTTT. As protein: CASSESGGLADTQYF.

The chain uses TRBV7-9 and TRBJ2-3; possibly TRBD2 for D (5 bases). Trimming removed 1 base from V and 1 base from J, with 9 bases in between. This CDR3 comprises 15 residues. Germline CDR1 is SEHNR and CDR2 is FQNEAQ (reference sequence). CDR3 protein: CASSLGGLGTDTQYF. In nucleotides, the CDR3 is TGTGCCAGCAGCTTAGGCGGGCTAGGCACAGATACGCAGTATTTT.

V is TRBV9 and J is TRBJ2-7, with TRBD2 matching 8 bases. The V gene end was trimmed by 0 bases and the J gene end by 6 bases; junction bases not matched to a gene: 8. CDR1 and CDR2 from the germline V gene are SGDLS and YYNGEE. The CDR3 spans 15 residues. The chain's CDR3 is CASSVEGTRVGEQYF. DNA for the CDR3: TGTGCCAGCAGCGTAGAAGGGACTAGGGTCGGCGAGCAGTACTTC.

The chain uses TRBV7-8 and TRBJ2-7; the match to TRBD1 covers 7 bases. The ends lost 4 bases at V and 2 bases at J; junction bases unmatched: 5. In germline, CDR1 is SGHVS, CDR2 FQNEAQ. The CDR3 extends over 14 amino acids. Here the CDR3 DNA reads TGTGCCAGCAGCTCCAGGGGGAGCCCCTACGAGCAGTACTTC. It translates to CASSSRGSPYEQYF.

Many counts were recorded for this clone. The V and J genes are TRBV5-1 and TRBJ2-7; D possibly corresponds to TRBD1 (6 bases). The CDR3 spans 16 residues. Trimming stripped 0 bases from V and 3 bases from J, with 16 bases between. In germline, CDR1 is SGHRS, CDR2 YFSETQ. The CDR3 coding sequence is TGCGCCAGCAGCTTGGTACTGGACAGCCGAAACTACGAGCAGTACTTC. Amino acid sequence: CASSLVLDSRNYEQYF.

The chain couples TRBV20-1 to TRBJ2-7, with 7 nucleotides matching TRBD1. Germline CDR1 is DFQATT and CDR2 is SNEGSKA (reference sequence). The CDR3 is 11 amino acids. V lost 5 bases and J lost 5; bases outside the gene matches: 3. Here the CDR3 reads CSASDRDEQYF. The DNA for the CDR3 is TGCAGTGCTTCCGACAGGGACGAGCAGTACTTC.

This clone showed up just once. The chain uses TRBV7-7 and TRBJ2-7; weak D call: TRBD2 (6 bases). The CDR3 is 15 amino acids. Trimming stripped 0 bases from V and 5 bases from J, with 14 bases between. Looked up from germline, CDR1 is SSHAT and CDR2 is FNYEAQ (reference sequence). The CDR3 reads CASSLAGGAMNEQYF. CDR3 DNA: TGTGCCAGCAGCTTAGCGGGCGGGGCTATGAACGAGCAGTACTTC. The full variable domain, completed using reference TRBV7-7 and TRBJ2-7, is GAGVSQSPRYKVTKRGQDVTLRCDPISSHATLYWYQQALGQGPEFLTYFNYEAQPDKSGLPSDRFSAERPEGSISTLTIQRTEQRDSAMYRCASSLAGGAMNEQYFGPGTRLTVT.

There are a few counts of this clone. The gene calls are TRBV30 and TRBJ2-7, with a weak D call TRBD2 (5 bases). Trimming shortened V by 0 bases and J by 2 bases, and 11 bases separated the two germline ends. This CDR3 is 14 amino acids long. The V gene's germline CDR1 is GTSNPN and CDR2 SVGIG (reference sequence). The CDR3 DNA follows: TGTGCCTGGAGTGTACAGCGGCCTACCTACGAGCAGTACTTC. Its translation is CAWSVQRPTYEQYF.

The chain couples TRBV27 to TRBJ2-3; D may be TRBD1 (5 bases). CDR1 is MNHEY, CDR2 SMNVEV, per germline (reference sequence). CDR3 length equals 17 residues. V was pared by 1 base and J by 2 bases, with 16 bases between. DNA for the CDR3: TGTGCCAGCAGTTTATGGTCCCGGACAAGGAACACAGATACGCAGTATTTT. Its protein product is CASSLWSRTRNTDTQYF.

The genes are TRBV19 and TRBJ1-1; unclear D gene. V was pared by 7 bases and J by 5 bases, with 14 bases between. CDR3 length: 13 residues. Germline values: CDR1 LNHDA, CDR2 SQIVND (reference sequence). CDR3 protein: CASTKRPGTEAFF. The DNA for the CDR3 is TGTGCCAGTACCAAACGACCGGGGACTGAAGCTTTCTTT.

The gene calls are TRBV7-9 and TRBJ1-2, with a weak D call TRBD1 (6 bases). This CDR3 has 14 residues. The germline V gene has CDR1 SEHNR and CDR2 FQNEAQ (reference sequence). V lost 4 bases to trimming and J lost 4 bases, with 13 bases between them. As DNA, the CDR3 is TGTGCCAGCAGCTCGCGACAGGACGTCTATGGCTACACCTTC. This translates into CASSSRQDVYGYTF. The full variable domain, with the rest looked up from reference TRBV7-9 and TRBJ1-2, is DTGVSQNPRHKITKRGQNVTFRCDPISEHNRLYWYRQTLGQGPEFLTYFQNEAQLEKSRLLSDRFSAERPKGSFSTLEIQRTEQGDSAMYLCASSSRQDVYGYTFGSGTRLTVV.

This rearrangement joins TRBV5-1 to TRBJ1-1, with unresolved D. The CDR3 is 14 amino acids. Trimming cost V 2 bases and J 0 bases, with 8 bases left between them. Germline V CDR1 and CDR2: SGHRS, YFSETQ. The CDR3 DNA reads as TGCGCCAGCAGCTTTTCCAAGATGAACACTGAAGCTTTCTTT. This sequence encodes CASSFSKMNTEAFF.

About this clone itself: The same CDR3 arises from other DNA sequences in this sample as well. The chain recombines TRBV19 with TRBJ2-1; 11 bases are shared with TRBD1. In germline, CDR1 is LNHDA, CDR2 SQIVND (reference sequence). V dropped 0 bases and J dropped 4; count of bases not matched to a gene: 5. The CDR3 runs to 17 residues. The CDR3 is CASSIDTGTGGYNEQFF. The DNA for the CDR3 is TGTGCCAGTAGTATAGACACCGGGACAGGGGGATACAATGAGCAGTTCTTC.

Regarding this clone: A read error is possible here, since a much larger clone lies one base away. The sample contains more than one DNA sequence encoding this CDR3. The rearrangement uses TRBV5-1 and TRBJ1-2, with D maybe TRBD1 (6 bases). Trimming removed 0 bases from V and 3 bases from J, with 6 bases in between. Germline loops: CDR1 SGHRS, CDR2 YFSETQ. The CDR3 has 13 amino acids. Here the CDR3 DNA reads TGCGCCAGCAGCTTGGGGACAGACTATGGCTACACCTTC. It specifies CASSLGTDYGYTF.

The chain recombines TRBV7-3 with TRBJ2-5; the D is unclear. Trimming stripped 3 bases from V and 5 bases from J, with 10 bases between. The CDR3 spans 13 residues. Germline assignment: CDR1 SGHTA and CDR2 FQGTGA. For the CDR3, the DNA is TGTGCCAGCAGCTTCAGAAGGTTGGAGACCCAGTACTTC. Protein sequence: CASSFRRLETQYF.

This sequence joins TRBV5-1 and TRBJ2-1; TRBD2 matches 7 bases. In germline, CDR1 is SGHRS, CDR2 YFSETQ. CDR3 length: 16 amino acids. Germline trimming cut 0 bases from V and 3 bases from J; bases unmatched to any gene: 6. CDR3 in amino acids: CASSLEGLGNYNEQFF. In nucleotides, the CDR3 is TGCGCCAGCAGCTTGGAAGGACTAGGGAACTACAATGAGCAGTTCTTC.

This clone was found a few times. The chain combines TRBV4-2 with TRBJ1-2, with D unresolved. The CDR3 extends over 16 amino acids. V was clipped by 4 bases and J by 2 bases, with 17 bases between them. Germline CDR1 LGHNA, CDR2 YNFKEQ. This chain's CDR3 is CASSRDTRAGNYGYTF. The CDR3, as DNA: TGTGCCAGCAGCCGAGATACGAGGGCGGGAAACTATGGCTACACCTTC.

The chain is built from TRBV28 and TRBJ1-5; D gene unclear. Between the trimmed V and J ends, which lost 3 bases and 5 bases, there was a span of 17 bases. Germline CDR1 and CDR2: MDHEN and SYDVKM. The CDR3 is 16 amino acids. CDR3 loop: CASSLGWAGGHQPQHF. CDR3 bases: TGTGCCAGCAGTTTGGGTTGGGCAGGAGGACATCAGCCCCAGCATTTT.

This clone was seen just once. V is TRBV28 and J is TRBJ2-7; D is possibly TRBD1 (5 bases). V was trimmed by 8 bases and J by 6 bases, leaving 11 bases between them. CDR3 length: 11 amino acids. Germline loops: CDR1 MDHEN, CDR2 SYDVKM. The CDR3 sequence: CASLQGPEQYF. The CDR3 DNA is TGTGCCAGCCTCCAGGGTCCCGAGCAGTACTTC.

The chain employs TRBV28 and TRBJ1-1, with D hard to call. Trimming shortened V by 4 bases and J by 10 bases, and 16 bases separated the two germline ends. Germline V CDR1 and CDR2: MDHEN, SYDVKM. This CDR3 spans 13 amino acids. The CDR3: CASSSLALSGAFF. The CDR3 DNA reads TGTGCCAGCAGTTCCTTGGCCCTTAGTGGAGCTTTCTTT.

This clone was seen once. This chain links TRBV7-9 with TRBJ2-1, with TRBD2 matching 10 bases. J lost 7 bases, V lost 4 bases, and 13 bases had no gene match. Germline assignment: CDR1 SEHNR and CDR2 FQNEAQ (reference sequence). There are 17 residues in the CDR3. CDR3 amino acids: CASSSSSGRAERNEQFF. The CDR3 DNA reads TGTGCCAGCAGCTCGTCGAGCGGGAGGGCCGAACGGAATGAGCAGTTCTTC.

The chain recombines TRBV10-3 with TRBJ1-1, with D tentatively TRBD1 (5 bases). The CDR3 covers 13 residues. V lost 8 bases and J 0 bases, leaving 10 bases between the germline ends. Germline V CDR1 and CDR2: ENHRY, SYGVKD. The CDR3 DNA follows: TGTGCCATCGGAAGGGGAATGAACACTGAAGCTTTCTTT. It yields the protein CAIGRGMNTEAFF.

In the case of this clone: At the DNA level, this CDR3 is encoded by other sequences in the same sample as well. The V gene is TRBV28, the J gene TRBJ2-7; D not resolved. Trimming took 2 bases from V and 4 from J, leaving 3 bases between them. There are 11 residues in the CDR3. Germline V CDR1 and CDR2: MDHEN, SYDVKM. The CDR3 sequence is CASSLRYEQYF. The CDR3 DNA reads TGTGCCAGCAGTTTACGATACGAGCAGTACTTC. Full variable domain (remainder filled in from reference TRBV28 and TRBJ2-7): DVKVTQSSRYLVKRTGEKVFLECVQDMDHENMFWYRQDPGLGLRLIYFSYDVKMKEKGDIPEGYSVSREKKERFSLILESASTNQTSMYLCASSLRYEQYFGPGTRLTVT.

This clone was detected only a few times. CDR3 amino acids: CASRRSGTYNEQFF. DNA of the CDR3: TGTGCCAGCAGACGTAGCGGAACCTACAATGAGCAGTTCTTC. The J gene is TRBJ2-1, the V gene TRBV7-9; TRBD2 is a possible D gene (6 bases). V was cut by 6 bases and J by 2 bases, with 11 bases left in between. The CDR3 is made up of 14 amino acids. The V gene's germline CDR1 is SEHNR and CDR2 FQNEAQ (reference sequence).